What follows are 24 T cell receptor beta chains derived from one specimen sequenced in a study of identical twins. TCRdb recomputed calls from the 5' RACE reads with MiXCR, one row per CDR3 protein. The sample lists a few hundred thousand distinct CDR3 sequences; around 24% were seen once. The sample also formed part of further work on T cells expressing NK-cell markers.

The sequenced sample consisted of CD4+ T cells sorted from blood. Receptors were obtained from a woman between 18 and 29 years old in good health.

The chain uses TRBV12-3 or TRBV12-4 and TRBJ2-7, with D possibly matching TRBD2 (5 bases). CDR3 length: 14 amino acids. Trimming shortened V by 3 bases and J by 6 bases, and 15 bases separated the two germline ends. CDR3 residues: CASSFGLEGVEQYF. CDR3 DNA sequence: TGTGCCAGCAGTTTTGGCCTTGAGGGTGTCGAGCAGTACTTC.

V and J are TRBV5-1 and TRBJ2-3; no definite D call. The length of the CDR3 is 14 residues. Trimming pared 0 bases from V and 8 bases from J, leaving 13 bases between. Germline values: CDR1 SGHRS, CDR2 YFSETQ. The CDR3 nucleotides read TGCGCCAGCAGCTTGGGGTCAGTAGAAGGTACGCAGTATTTT. This encodes CASSLGSVEGTQYF.

The chain carries TRBV27 and TRBJ1-5; D possibly corresponds to TRBD1 (5 bases). V was shortened by 6 bases and J by 9 bases, with 15 bases between the two germline ends. The CDR3 runs 13 residues. From germline, CDR1 is MNHEY and CDR2 SMNVEV (reference sequence). The CDR3 DNA reads as TGTGCCAGCAGCCTGGGGCCAGGATCGCCCCAGCATTTT. It is translated as CASSLGPGSPQHF.

The chain couples TRBV6-1 to TRBJ2-1; 7 bases are shared with TRBD2. V lost 1 base to trimming and J lost 3 bases; unmatched junction nucleotides: 6. The CDR3 runs to 16 residues. Germline V gives CDR1 MNHNS, CDR2 SASEGT. The CDR3 bases are TGTGCCAGCAGTGAAGAGGCTAGCGGTCACTACAATGAGCAGTTCTTC. It yields the protein CASSEEASGHYNEQFF.

This chain uses TRBV29-1 with TRBJ2-2; TRBD1 matches 9 bases. Germline V CDR1 and CDR2: SQVTM, ANQGSEA. V was clipped by 4 bases and J by 6 bases; unmatched bases: 6. The length of the CDR3 is 14 residues. CDR3 residues: CSVVTGGGPGELFF. CDR3 DNA: TGCAGCGTTGTCACAGGGGGCGGTCCCGGGGAGCTGTTTTTT.

This sequence joins TRBV28 and TRBJ2-5; D ambiguous. Germline CDR1 MDHEN, CDR2 SYDVKM. The CDR3 extends over 13 amino acids. Trimming left V 3 bases short and J 7 bases short, with 12 bases between. For the CDR3, the DNA is TGTGCCAGCAGTTTCGGCGAGACCGGGACCCAGTACTTC. This sequence encodes CASSFGETGTQYF.

The chain recombines TRBV5-1 with TRBJ2-1, with D possibly TRBD1 on 5 matching bases. The CDR3 spans 13 residues. Per the germline V gene, CDR1 is SGHRS and CDR2 is YFSETQ. The V gene lost 4 bases and the J gene lost 3 bases, with 8 bases spanning the gap. The CDR3 loop is CASSADIYNEQFF. The CDR3 DNA reads TGCGCCAGCAGCGCGGACATCTACAATGAGCAGTTCTTC.

The chain couples TRBV10-3 to TRBJ2-7; 7 bases agree with TRBD2. Germline V lookup: CDR1 ENHRY, CDR2 SYGVKD. With 11 bases clipped from V and 7 bases from J, the junction kept 17 bases outside the gene matches. CDR3 size: 14 residues. DNA for the CDR3: TGTGCCCTGGCGCGGGGAGGGCCCCGGAATGAGCAGTACTTC. It encodes CALARGGPRNEQYF.

The rearrangement links TRBV5-5 to TRBJ2-2, with D uncertain. This CDR3 comprises 15 residues. Germline-derived CDR1 and CDR2 are SGHKS and YYEKEE (reference sequence). The V end lost 3 bases, the J end lost 4 bases, and 13 bases lay between the germline ends. The CDR3: CASSYGAGSTGELFF. Here the CDR3 DNA reads TGTGCCAGCAGCTACGGCGCCGGGTCCACCGGGGAGCTGTTTTTT.

This clonotype occurred a few times. The chain couples TRBV7-9 to TRBJ2-7; D not certain. Trimming left V 8 bases short and J 6 bases short, with 11 bases between. This CDR3 is built from 11 residues. Per the germline V gene, CDR1 is SEHNR and CDR2 is FQNEAQ (reference sequence). CDR3 protein: CASSAMGEQYF. The DNA of the CDR3 is TGTGCCAGCTCTGCTATGGGCGAGCAGTACTTC.

The chain joins TRBV20-1 to TRBJ2-2; a weak D match, TRBD1 (6 bases). Germline values: CDR1 DFQATT, CDR2 SNEGSKA (reference sequence). V was trimmed by 7 bases and J by 5 bases, leaving 14 bases between them. The CDR3 has 13 amino acids. The DNA of the CDR3 is TGCAGTGGTATTACCAGGGGTACCGGGGAGCTGTTTTTT. Translation gives CSGITRGTGELFF.

CDR3 in amino acids: CASLENFANTGELFF. DNA of the CDR3: TGTGCCAGCCTGGAGAATTTCGCGAACACCGGGGAGCTGTTTTTT. V is TRBV28 and J is TRBJ2-2; D is uncertain. V was trimmed by 8 bases and J by 0 bases, leaving 13 bases between them. The CDR3 contains 15 residues. Germline CDR1 is MDHEN and CDR2 is SYDVKM.

There are many counts of this clonotype. This chain uses TRBV3-1 with TRBJ2-7, with no clear D. The V and J ends lost 2 bases and 3 bases respectively, with 2 bases between them. The CDR3 length is 11 residues. The V gene's germline CDR1 is LGHDT and CDR2 YNNKEL (reference sequence). The CDR3 loop is CASSQIYEQYF. The CDR3 nucleotides are TGTGCCAGCAGCCAAATCTACGAGCAGTACTTC.

This clonotype was detected a few times. This rearrangement joins TRBV5-1 to TRBJ1-4, with D tentatively TRBD1 (6 bases). The V gene's germline CDR1 is SGHRS and CDR2 YFSETQ. Trimming pared 8 bases from V and 5 bases from J, leaving 13 bases between. The CDR3 runs 13 residues. CDR3: CASTWGQNEKLFF. The CDR3 nucleotides are TGCGCCAGTACTTGGGGACAAAATGAAAAACTGTTTTTT.

The J gene is TRBJ2-7, the V gene TRBV7-2, with 7 nucleotides matching TRBD1. Germline V gene data show CDR1 as SGHTA and CDR2 as FQGNSA. This CDR3 region has 14 residues. The V and J ends lost 4 bases and 6 bases, in that order; junction bases with no gene match: 9. CDR3 region: CASSSKDRIREQYF. The CDR3 nucleotides read TGTGCCAGCAGCTCAAAGGACAGGATCCGCGAGCAGTACTTC.

The V gene is TRBV6-5, the J gene TRBJ2-7, with 7 bases that match TRBD2. V was clipped by 0 bases and J by 3 bases; unmatched bases: 5. The germline gives CDR1 MNHEY, CDR2 SVGAGI. This CDR3 spans 15 amino acids. CDR3 protein: CASSYSWREGYEQYF. Here the CDR3 DNA reads TGTGCCAGCAGTTACTCTTGGAGGGAGGGCTACGAGCAGTACTTC.

This chain links TRBV6-1 with TRBJ2-3, with D maybe TRBD2 (7 bases). Germline CDR1 is MNHNS and CDR2 is SASEGT. CDR3 length equals 13 residues. V was shortened by 6 bases and J by 4 bases, with 11 bases between the two germline ends. The CDR3 DNA reads TGTGCCAGCAGCAAGGGGGGGCCAGATACGCAGTATTTT. This codes for CASSKGGPDTQYF.

This sequence joins TRBV20-1 and TRBJ2-1; a possible D gene is TRBD2 (5 bases). Germline V gene sequence: CDR1 DFQATT, CDR2 SNEGSKA (reference sequence). The V end lost 0 bases, the J end lost 2 bases, and 14 bases lay between the germline ends. This CDR3 contains 16 residues. The CDR3 spells CSARDTSWFPYNEQFF. The CDR3 coding sequence is TGCAGTGCTAGAGATACTAGTTGGTTTCCCTACAATGAGCAGTTCTTC.

This clonotype was counted a few times. The CDR3 here is CSAKQGGGYNEQFF. Here the CDR3 DNA reads TGCAGTGCTAAACAGGGCGGTGGTTACAATGAGCAGTTCTTC. The chain uses TRBV20-1 and TRBJ2-1; TRBD1 is a possible D gene (6 bases). CDR3 length: 14 residues. From germline, CDR1 is DFQATT and CDR2 SNEGSKA (reference sequence). Trimming pared 4 bases from V and 4 bases from J, leaving 14 bases between.

The chain joins TRBV19 to TRBJ2-1; no reliable D call. CDR1 is LNHDA and CDR2 is SQIVND in the germline V gene (reference sequence). V lost 1 base, J lost 6 bases, and 4 bases lay in between. This CDR3 has 12 amino acids. The chain's CDR3 is CASSIAANEQFF. In DNA, the CDR3 is TGTGCCAGTAGTATAGCTGCCAATGAGCAGTTCTTC.

For this clonotype: The CDR3 does not close with the conserved phenylalanine or tryptophan, likely indicating a read error. CDR3 sequence reads: CSAIKVSGGEITDTQYS. The CDR3 DNA reads as TGCAGTGCTATAAAAGTTAGCGGGGGAGAAATCACAGATACGCAGTATTCT. This rearrangement joins TRBV20-1 to TRBJ2-3, with TRBD2 matching over 9 bases. In germline, CDR1 is DFQATT, CDR2 SNEGSKA (reference sequence). J lost 2 bases, V lost 4 bases, and 13 bases had no gene match. The CDR3 consists of 17 residues.

This sequence joins TRBV6-2 or TRBV6-3 and TRBJ2-3, with 8 bases lining up with TRBD2. The V segment lost 6 bases and the J segment 9 bases; nucleotides outside the gene matches: 20. The CDR3 has 17 amino acids. Germline CDR1 and CDR2: MNHEY and SVGEGT. CDR3 sequence reads: CASSPWVAGRHFGTQYF. CDR3 nucleotide sequence: TGTGCCAGCAGCCCCTGGGTAGCGGGAAGACATTTTGGGACGCAGTATTTT.

The V gene is TRBV11-3, the J gene TRBJ2-1; D ambiguous. CDR1 SGHNT and CDR2 YENEEA come from the germline V gene. The CDR3 extends over 13 amino acids. V gave up 5 bases and J gave up 7 bases, with 12 bases separating them. The CDR3 bases are TGTGCCAGCAGCGTCCCCCAAGCAAATGAGCAGTTCTTC. This translates into CASSVPQANEQFF.

This chain links TRBV5-6 with TRBJ2-7; 13 nucleotides match TRBD2. Germline V gene lookup returns CDR1 SGHDT and CDR2 YYEEEE. CDR3 length: 15 residues. Trimming removed 5 bases from V and 3 bases from J; junction bases left unmatched: 5. This chain's CDR3 is CASRVLAGGLYEQYF. The CDR3 nucleotides read TGTGCCAGCAGGGTACTAGCGGGGGGGCTCTACGAGCAGTACTTC.